The 2 T cell receptor beta chains below were found in one sample sequenced in a study of cytomegalovirus exposure and HLA in healthy donors. Researchers ran the PCR with 60 Vbeta and 13 Jbeta primers. Libraries were prepared by immunoSEQ multiplex PCR; TCRdb keeps only in-frame clonotypes and omits some of them. Its listing shows tens of thousands of clones. Sequenced: PBMCs. All receptors come from a man aged 25-45 years in good health and CMV-seronegative.

The chain uses TRBV4-3 and TRBJ2-3; TRBD2 agrees at 8 bases. The trim removed 0 bases at V and 6 bases at J, leaving 8 bases unmatched. Looked up from germline, CDR1 is LGHNA and CDR2 is YSLEER. The CDR3 contains 16 residues. The CDR3: CASSQDSGRLLDTQYF. CDR3 DNA sequence: TGCGCCAGCAGCCAAGACAGCGGGAGATTGTTGGATACGCAGTATTTT.

CDR3 DNA: TGTGCCAGCAGCCCTATGGGGGGTGCCGGGGGAGCCTACGAGCAGTACTTC. Translated: CASSPMGGAGGAYEQYF. The chain carries TRBV27 and TRBJ2-5; D may be TRBD2 (6 bases). The DNA end favors TRBJ2-7, so the J call may be wrong. The germline gives CDR1 MNHEY, CDR2 SMNVEV (reference sequence). The CDR3 has 17 residues.